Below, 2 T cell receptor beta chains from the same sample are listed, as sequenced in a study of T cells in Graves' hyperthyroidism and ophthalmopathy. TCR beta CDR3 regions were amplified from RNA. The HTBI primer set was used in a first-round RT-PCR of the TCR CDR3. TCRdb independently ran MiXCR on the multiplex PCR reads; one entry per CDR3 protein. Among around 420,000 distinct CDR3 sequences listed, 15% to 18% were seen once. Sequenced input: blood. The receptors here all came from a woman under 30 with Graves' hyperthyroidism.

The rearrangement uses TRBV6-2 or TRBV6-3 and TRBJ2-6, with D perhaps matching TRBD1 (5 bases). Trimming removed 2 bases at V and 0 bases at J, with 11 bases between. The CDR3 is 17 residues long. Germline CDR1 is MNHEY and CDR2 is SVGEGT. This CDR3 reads CASSYRRQSSGANVLTF. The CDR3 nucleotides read TGTGCCAGCAGTTACCGGAGACAGAGCTCTGGGGCCAACGTCCTGACTTTC.

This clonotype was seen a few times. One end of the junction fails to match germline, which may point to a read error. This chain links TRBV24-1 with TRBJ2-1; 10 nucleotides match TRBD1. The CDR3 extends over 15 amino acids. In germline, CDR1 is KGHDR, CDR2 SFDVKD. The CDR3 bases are TGTGCCACCAGTGAGTCCGGGACAGGGGTCAATGTGCAGTTCTTC. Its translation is CATSESGTGVNVQFF.